This T cell receptor (beta chain) was sequenced during a study of blood T cell repertoires in COVID-19. Germline loops: CDR1 SQVTM, CDR2 ANQGSEA. CDR3 length: 13 residues. The V gene lost 7 bases and the J gene lost 6 bases, with 18 bases spanning the gap. The table came from immunoSEQ multiplex PCR; TCRdb's copy has only in-frame clones and leaves some out. The data show 140,000 to 150,000 clones, with just under 85% seen just once and under 3% held by the top ten. The sequenced sample consisted of peripheral blood. The clonotype was recovered from a woman aged 40 to 55 with active or convalescent COVID-19. J is TRBJ1-1 and V is TRBV29-1; tentatively, D is TRBD1 (6 bases). The CDR3 is CSAQGAGAPEAFF. The CDR3 DNA reads as TGCAGCGCCCAAGGCGCAGGGGCCCCTGAAGCTTTCTTT.